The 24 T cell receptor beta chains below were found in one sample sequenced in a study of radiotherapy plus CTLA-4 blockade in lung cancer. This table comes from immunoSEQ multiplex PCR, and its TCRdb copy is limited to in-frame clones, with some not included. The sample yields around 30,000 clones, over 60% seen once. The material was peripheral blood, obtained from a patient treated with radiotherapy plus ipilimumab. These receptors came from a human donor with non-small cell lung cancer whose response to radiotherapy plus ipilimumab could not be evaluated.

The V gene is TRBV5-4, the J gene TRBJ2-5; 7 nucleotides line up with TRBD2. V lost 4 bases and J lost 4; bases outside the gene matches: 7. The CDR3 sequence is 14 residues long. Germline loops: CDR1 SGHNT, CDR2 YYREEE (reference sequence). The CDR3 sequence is CASSRGVAGETQYF. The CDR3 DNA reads TGTGCCAGCAGCCGGGGGGTTGCTGGAGAGACCCAGTACTTC.

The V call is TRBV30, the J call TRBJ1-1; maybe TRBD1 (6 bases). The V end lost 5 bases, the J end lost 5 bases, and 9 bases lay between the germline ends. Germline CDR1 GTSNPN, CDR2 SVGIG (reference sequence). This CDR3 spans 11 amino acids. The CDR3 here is CAWSTGTEAFF. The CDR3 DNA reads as TGTGCCTGGTCCACAGGGACTGAAGCTTTCTTT.

The CDR3 region is CASSIRTYQETQYF. In DNA form, the CDR3 reads TGTGCCAGTAGTATCAGGACTTACCAAGAGACCCAGTACTTC. The rearrangement uses TRBV19 and TRBJ2-5; weak D call: TRBD2 (5 bases). Germline lookup yields CDR1 LNHDA and CDR2 SQIVND (reference sequence). The CDR3 loop spans 14 amino acids. Trimming left V 3 bases short and J 0 bases short, with 8 bases between. The variable domain in full, with the rest retrieved from reference TRBV19 and TRBJ2-5, is DGGITQSPKYLFRKEGQNVTLSCEQNLNHDAMYWYRQDPGQGLRLIYYSQIVNDFQKGDIAEGYSVSREKKESFPLTVTSAQKNPTAFYLCASSIRTYQETQYFGPGTRLLVL.

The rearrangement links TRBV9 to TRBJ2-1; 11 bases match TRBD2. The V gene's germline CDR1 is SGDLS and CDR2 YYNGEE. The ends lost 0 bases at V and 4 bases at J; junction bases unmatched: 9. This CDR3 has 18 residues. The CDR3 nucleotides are TGTGCCAGCAGCGTAGCTAGCGGGAGGAGTTCGGGTTACAATGAGCAGTTCTTC. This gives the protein CASSVASGRSSGYNEQFF.

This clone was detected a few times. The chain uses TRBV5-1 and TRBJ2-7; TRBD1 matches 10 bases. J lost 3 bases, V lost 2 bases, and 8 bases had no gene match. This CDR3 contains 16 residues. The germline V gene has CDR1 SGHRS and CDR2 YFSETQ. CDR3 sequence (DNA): TGCGCCAGCAGCTTTCTCCCGGGACAGGGGAACTACGAGCAGTACTTC. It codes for CASSFLPGQGNYEQYF.

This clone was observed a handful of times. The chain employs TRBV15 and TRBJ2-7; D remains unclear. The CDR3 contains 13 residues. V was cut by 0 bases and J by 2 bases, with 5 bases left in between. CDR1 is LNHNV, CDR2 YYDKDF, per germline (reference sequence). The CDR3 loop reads CATSRELTYEQYF. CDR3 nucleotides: TGTGCCACCAGCAGAGAACTAACCTACGAGCAGTACTTC.

CDR3 protein: CASFHPSWDTGELFF. In DNA form, the CDR3 reads TGTGCCAGCTTTCATCCTAGCTGGGACACCGGGGAGCTGTTTTTT. This chain links TRBV7-2 with TRBJ2-2, with D perhaps matching TRBD2 (5 bases). Germline V lookup: CDR1 SGHTA, CDR2 FQGNSA. With 8 bases removed from V and 3 bases from J, the gap between germline ends came to 16 bases. CDR3 length equals 15 residues.

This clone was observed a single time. The CDR3 bases are TGCGCCAGCAGCCAACCCGGGACAGGGTCCCACGAGCAGTACTTC. It encodes CASSQPGTGSHEQYF. The rearrangement joins TRBV5-1 to TRBJ2-5, with 9 bases matching TRBD1. The J call may be faulty, since TRBJ2-7 better matches the DNA end. This CDR3 comprises 15 residues. The germline V gene encodes CDR1 SGHRS and CDR2 YFSETQ.

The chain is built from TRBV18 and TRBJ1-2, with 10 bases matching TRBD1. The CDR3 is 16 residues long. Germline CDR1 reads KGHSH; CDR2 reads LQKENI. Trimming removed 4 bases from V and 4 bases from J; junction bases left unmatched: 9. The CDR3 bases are TGTGCCAGCTCACAACCGGGACAGGGGAGTGGCTATGGCTACACCTTC. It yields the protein CASSQPGQGSGYGYTF.

DNA of the CDR3: TGCGCCAGCAGCTTGGAATGGCTAGCGGGCGAGCAGTACTTC. It translates to CASSLEWLAGEQYF. The genes are TRBV5-1 and TRBJ2-7; TRBD2 matches at 8 bases. The CDR3 sequence is 14 residues long. Trimming removed 0 bases from V and 6 bases from J; junction bases left unmatched: 5. Germline CDR1 SGHRS, CDR2 YFSETQ.

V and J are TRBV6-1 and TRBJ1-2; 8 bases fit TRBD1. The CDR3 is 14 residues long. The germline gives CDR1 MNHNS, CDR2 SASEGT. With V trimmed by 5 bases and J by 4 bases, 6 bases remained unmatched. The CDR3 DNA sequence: TGTGCCAGCAGTCCCGGACAGGGTGGCTATGGCTACACCTTC. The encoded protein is CASSPGQGGYGYTF.

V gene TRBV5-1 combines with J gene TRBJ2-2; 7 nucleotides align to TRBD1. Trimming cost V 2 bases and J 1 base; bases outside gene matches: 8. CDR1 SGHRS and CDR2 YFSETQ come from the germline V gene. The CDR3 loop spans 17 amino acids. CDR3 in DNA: TGCGCCAGCAGCTTCCGGCCAAGGACAGGGAACACCGGGGAGCTGTTTTTT. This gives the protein CASSFRPRTGNTGELFF.

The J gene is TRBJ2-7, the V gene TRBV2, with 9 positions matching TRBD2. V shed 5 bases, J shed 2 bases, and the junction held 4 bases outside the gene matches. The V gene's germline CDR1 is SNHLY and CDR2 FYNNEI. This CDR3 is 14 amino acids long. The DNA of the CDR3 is TGTGCCAGCAGTCCTCTAGCGGGACCCTACGAGCAGTACTTC. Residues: CASSPLAGPYEQYF.

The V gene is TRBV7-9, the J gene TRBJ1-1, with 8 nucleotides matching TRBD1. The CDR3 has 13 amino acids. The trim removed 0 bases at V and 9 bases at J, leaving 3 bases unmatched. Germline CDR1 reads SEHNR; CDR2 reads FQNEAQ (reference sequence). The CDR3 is CASSLASRGQAFF. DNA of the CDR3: TGTGCCAGCAGCTTAGCGAGCAGGGGGCAAGCTTTCTTT.

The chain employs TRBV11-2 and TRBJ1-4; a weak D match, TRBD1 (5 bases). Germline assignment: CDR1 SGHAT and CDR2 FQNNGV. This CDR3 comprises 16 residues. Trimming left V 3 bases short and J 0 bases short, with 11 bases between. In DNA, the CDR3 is TGTGCCAGCAGCTTGACCAGGACATCAACTAATGAAAAACTGTTTTTT. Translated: CASSLTRTSTNEKLFF. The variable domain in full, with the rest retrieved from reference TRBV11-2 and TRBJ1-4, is EAGVAQSPRYKIIEKRQSVAFWCNPISGHATLYWYQQILGQGPKLLIQFQNNGVVDDSQLPKDRFSAERLKGVDSTLKIQPAKLEDSAVYLCASSLTRTSTNEKLFFGSGTQLSVL.

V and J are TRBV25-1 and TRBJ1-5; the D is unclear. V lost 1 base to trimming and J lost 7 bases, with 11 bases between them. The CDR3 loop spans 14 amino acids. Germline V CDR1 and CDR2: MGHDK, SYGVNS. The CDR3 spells CASSEWKSRQPQHF. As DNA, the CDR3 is TGTGCCAGCAGTGAATGGAAGAGCAGGCAGCCCCAGCATTTT.

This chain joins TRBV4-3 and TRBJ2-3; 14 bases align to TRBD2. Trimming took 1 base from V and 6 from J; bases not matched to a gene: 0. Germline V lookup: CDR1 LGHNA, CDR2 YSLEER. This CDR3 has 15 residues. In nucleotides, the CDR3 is TGCGCCAGCAGCCAAGGGACTAGCGGGAGGGATACGCAGTATTTT. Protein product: CASSQGTSGRDTQYF.

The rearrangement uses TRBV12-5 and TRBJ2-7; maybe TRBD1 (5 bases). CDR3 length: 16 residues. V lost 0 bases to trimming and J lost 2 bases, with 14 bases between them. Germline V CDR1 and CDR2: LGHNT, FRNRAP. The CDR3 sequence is CASGLVQAGETYEQYF. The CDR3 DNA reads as TGTGCTAGTGGTTTGGTACAGGCAGGCGAAACCTACGAGCAGTACTTC.

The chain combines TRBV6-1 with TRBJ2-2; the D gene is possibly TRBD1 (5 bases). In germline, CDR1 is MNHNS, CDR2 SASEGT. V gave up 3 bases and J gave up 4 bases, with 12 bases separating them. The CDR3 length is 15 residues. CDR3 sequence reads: CASSEKQVLTGELFF. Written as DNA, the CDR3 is TGTGCCAGCAGTGAGAAACAGGTTCTCACCGGGGAGCTGTTTTTT.

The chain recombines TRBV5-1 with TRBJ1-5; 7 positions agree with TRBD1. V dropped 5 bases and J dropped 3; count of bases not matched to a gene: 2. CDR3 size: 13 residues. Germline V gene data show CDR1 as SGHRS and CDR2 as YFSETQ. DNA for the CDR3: TGCGCCAGCAGTAAGGGGGCCAATCAGCCCCAGCATTTT. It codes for CASSKGANQPQHF.

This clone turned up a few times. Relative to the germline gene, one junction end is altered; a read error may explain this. The CDR3 sequence: CASSPASGTILF. CDR3 DNA sequence: TGTGCCAGCAGCCCTGCTAGCGGGACCATACTCTTC. The chain joins TRBV7-2 to TRBJ2-7; 9 bases map to TRBD2. CDR1 SGHTA and CDR2 FQGNSA come from the germline V gene. This CDR3 region has 12 residues.

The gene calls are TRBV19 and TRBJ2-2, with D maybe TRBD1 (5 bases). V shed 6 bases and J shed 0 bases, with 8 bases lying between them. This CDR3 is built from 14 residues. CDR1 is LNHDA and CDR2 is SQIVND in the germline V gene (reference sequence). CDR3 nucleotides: TGTGCCAGTAGGGACACCTCGAACACCGGGGAGCTGTTTTTT. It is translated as CASRDTSNTGELFF.

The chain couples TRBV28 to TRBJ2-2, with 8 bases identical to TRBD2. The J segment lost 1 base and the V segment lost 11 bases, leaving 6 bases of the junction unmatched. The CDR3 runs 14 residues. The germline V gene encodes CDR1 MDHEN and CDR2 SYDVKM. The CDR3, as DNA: TGTGCCTATCCGGGACTAGGGAACACCGGGGAGCTGTTTTTT. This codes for CAYPGLGNTGELFF.

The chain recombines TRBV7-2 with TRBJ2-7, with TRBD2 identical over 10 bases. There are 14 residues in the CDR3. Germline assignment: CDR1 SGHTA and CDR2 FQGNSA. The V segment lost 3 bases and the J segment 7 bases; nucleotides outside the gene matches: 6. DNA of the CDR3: TGTGCCAGCAGCTTTAGCGGGAGGACTGGAGAGCAGTACTTC. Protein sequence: CASSFSGRTGEQYF.